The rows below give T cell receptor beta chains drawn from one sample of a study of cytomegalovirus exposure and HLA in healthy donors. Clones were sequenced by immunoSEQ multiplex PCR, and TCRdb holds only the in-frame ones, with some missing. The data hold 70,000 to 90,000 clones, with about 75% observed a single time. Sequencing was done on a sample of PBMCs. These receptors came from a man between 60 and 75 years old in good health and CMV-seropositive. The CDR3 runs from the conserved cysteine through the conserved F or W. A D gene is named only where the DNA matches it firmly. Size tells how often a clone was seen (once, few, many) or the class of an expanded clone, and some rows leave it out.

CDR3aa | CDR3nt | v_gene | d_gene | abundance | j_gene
CAWTLGLPGTEAFF | TGTGCCTGGACCCTAGGTCTACCTGGGACTGAAGCTTTCTTT | TRBV30 | . | . | TRBJ1-1
CASIGGELYGYTF | TGTGCCAGCATAGGAGGGGAACTATATGGCTACACCTTC | TRBV2 | . | . | TRBJ1-2
CASSLWEGEAFF | TGTGCCAGCAGCTTATGGGAGGGTGAAGCTTTCTTT | TRBV7-9 | . | once | TRBJ1-1
CASSQRGLLSYEQYF | TGTGCCAGTAGTCAGAGGGGGCTCCTCTCCTACGAGCAGTACTTC | TRBV19 | TRBD1 | . | TRBJ2-7
CASSRAGQGGGAEAFF | TGCGCCAGCAGCCGCGCCGGACAGGGAGGGGGAGCTGAAGCTTTCTTT | TRBV4-3 | TRBD1 | . | TRBJ1-1
CASSYGTGTDTQYF | TGTGCCAGCAGTTACGGGACAGGGACAGATACGCAGTATTTT | TRBV6-6 | TRBD1 | few | TRBJ2-3
CASSLGQGRGELFF | TGTGCCAGCAGCTTAGGTCAGGGGCGGGGGGAGCTGTTTTTT | TRBV7-8 | . | . | TRBJ2-2
CASKRGGNSLSEQYF | TGTGCCAGCAAACGGGGGGGGAACTCCCTCTCCGAGCAGTACTTC | TRBV28 | TRBD2 | few | TRBJ2-7
CASHPAGTGGRQPQHF | TGTGCCAGCCATCCCGCCGGGACAGGGGGTCGTCAGCCCCAGCATTTT | TRBV28 | TRBD1 | . | TRBJ1-5
CATSTTGTGYEQYF | TGTGCCACCAGCACTACCGGGACAGGCTACGAGCAGTACTTC | TRBV15 | TRBD1 | few | TRBJ2-7
CSDLTGSYEQYF | TGCAGCGACCTGACAGGGTCCTACGAGCAGTACTTC | TRBV29-1 | TRBD1 | . | TRBJ2-7
CASKSTYEQYF | TGTGCCAGCAAAAGCACCTACGAGCAGTACTTC | TRBV2 | . | . | TRBJ2-7
CASSHQQENTEAFF | TGCGCCAGCAGCCACCAACAGGAGAACACTGAAGCTTTCTTT | TRBV4-3 | . | . | TRBJ1-1
CSSSGQNTGELFF | TGCAGCTCCTCGGGACAGAACACCGGGGAGCTGTTTTTT | TRBV29-1 | . | . | TRBJ2-2
CASSPGTGGYGYTF | TGTGCCAGTAGTCCCGGGACAGGGGGCTATGGCTACACCTTC | TRBV19 | TRBD1 | few | TRBJ1-2
CASSIGTGNNSPLHF | TGTGCCAGCAGCATAGGGACAGGGAATAATTCACCCCTCCACTTT | TRBV7-9 | TRBD1 | . | TRBJ1-6
CASRTVPYEQYF | TGTGCCAGCAGGACAGTCCCCTACGAGCAGTACTTC | TRBV6-6 | . | . | TRBJ2-7
CASSRFGGEQYF | TGTGCCAGCAGCAGGTTCGGGGGAGAGCAGTACTTC | TRBV11-2 | . | few | TRBJ2-7
CASSEGPGQGYSPLHF | TGTGCCAGCAGTGAGGGACCGGGACAGGGGTATTCACCCCTCCACTTT | TRBV6-1 | TRBD1 | . | TRBJ1-6
CASSFENQPQHF | TGTGCCAGCAGTTTTGAGAATCAGCCCCAGCATTTT | TRBV5-4 | . | once | TRBJ1-5
CASSEGRGGPSTDTQYF | TGTGCCAGCAGTGAAGGAAGGGGAGGTCCTAGCACAGATACGCAGTATTTT | TRBV2 | . | . | TRBJ2-3
CSSSLATQPQPF | TGTTCCAGCAGCTTAGCGACACAGCCCCAGCCTTTT | TRBV7-9 | . | . | TRBJ1-5
CASCRDGNTEAFF | TGTGCCAGCTGTCGGGATGGTAACACTGAAGCTTTCTTT | TRBV6-5 | . | . | TRBJ1-1
CAIRVEGVYRQYF | TGTGCCATCAGGGTCGAGGGAGTCTACCGTCAGTACTTC | TRBV10-3 | . | . | TRBJ2-4
CASSFGLGDRDGYTF | TGTGCCAGCAGTTTCGGGTTGGGGGACAGGGATGGCTACACCTTC | TRBV28 | TRBD1 | few | TRBJ1-2
CASSPLWDRGNFF | TGCGCCAGCAGCCCCCTTTGGGACAGGGGGAACTTTTTC | TRBV4-1 | TRBD1 | . | TRBJ1-2
CASSVLQGGNEQFF | TGTGCCAGCAGCGTTCTCCAGGGCGGCAATGAGCAGTTCTTC | TRBV9 | . | few | TRBJ2-1
CASSPGLAGGYLHEQFF | TGTGCCAGCAGCCCGGGACTAGCGGGGGGTTATTTACATGAGCAGTTCTTC | TRBV11-3 | TRBD2 | . | TRBJ2-1
CASSPGTRGSTDTQYF | TGCGCCAGCAGCCCGGGGACTAGGGGAAGCACAGATACGCAGTATTTT | TRBV4-1 | TRBD2 | . | TRBJ2-3
CASSLSGFDQPQHF | TGTGCCAGCAGCTTGTCAGGGTTCGATCAGCCCCAGCATTTT | TRBV5-6 | . | . | TRBJ1-5
CASSFATGNEQYF | TGTGCCAGCAGTTTCGCGACAGGGAACGAGCAGTACTTC | TRBV7-6 | TRBD1 | . | TRBJ2-7
CASSLRRQGISGANVLTF | TGTGCCAGCAGTTTAAGGCGACAGGGGATATCTGGGGCCAACGTCCTGACTTTC | TRBV27 | TRBD1 | . | TRBJ2-6
CASSTGTGGYEQYF | TGTGCCAGCAGCACCGGGACAGGGGGCTACGAGCAGTACTTC | TRBV2 | TRBD1 | . | TRBJ2-7
CASSYVTGGEKTEAFF | TGTGCCAGCAGTTACGTCACAGGGGGCGAAAAAACGGAAGCTTTCTTT | TRBV6-5 | TRBD1 | few | TRBJ1-1
CASSDPSGGNTGELFF | TGCGCCAGCAGTGATCCTAGCGGGGGGAACACCGGGGAGCTGTTTTTT | TRBV10-2 | TRBD2 | . | TRBJ2-2
CASSSGNSPLHF | TGTGCCAGCAGTTCAGGAAATTCACCCCTCCACTTT | TRBV6-5 | . | few | TRBJ1-6
CASSLPYGRDRTYNEQFF | TGTGCCAGCAGTTTACCCTACGGGAGGGACAGAACCTACAATGAGCAGTTCTTC | TRBV28 | . | . | TRBJ2-1
CRGRGRGYTF | TGTAGGGGCAGGGGAAGAGGCTACACCTTC | TRBV6-1 | . | . | TRBJ1-2
CASSLDAGGALETQYF | TGTGCCAGCAGTTTAGATGCGGGGGGGGCTCTGGAGACCCAGTACTTC | TRBV27 | TRBD2 | once | TRBJ2-5
CASSRVEEALGYTF | TGTGCCAGCTCCCGGGTAGAGGAGGCCCTTGGCTACACCTTC | TRBV18 | . | . | TRBJ1-2
CASSFNSGSQETQYF | TGTGCCAGCAGCTTCAATAGCGGGAGCCAAGAGACCCAGTACTTC | TRBV11-2 | TRBD2 | . | TRBJ2-5
CARSPRTAAGANVLTF | TGTGCCCGCAGCCCCCGGACAGCTGCTGGGGCCAACGTCCTGACTTTC | TRBV9 | . | . | TRBJ2-6
CSVSGATEAFF | TGCAGCGTCAGCGGGGCCACTGAAGCTTTCTTT | TRBV29-1 | . | . | TRBJ1-1
CASKSPRQGTFYGYTF | TGTGCCAGCAAATCCCCTAGACAGGGAACTTTCTATGGCTACACCTTC | TRBV28 | TRBD1 | . | TRBJ1-2
CASSSRTGETQYF | TGTGCCAGCTCATCGAGGACTGGGGAGACCCAGTACTTC | TRBV18 | . | . | TRBJ2-5
CASSQEWAGNPYNSPLHF | TGCGCCAGCAGCCAAGAATGGGCAGGGAACCCCTATAATTCACCCCTCCACTTT | TRBV4-3 | . | once | TRBJ1-6
CASSLGTPNRELFF | TGTGCCAGCAGCTTGGGGACACCAAACCGGGAGCTGTTTTTT | TRBV5-6 | . | . | TRBJ2-2
CASSPQGNTEAFF | TGTGCCAGCAGCCCACAGGGGAACACTGAAGCTTTCTTT | TRBV5-5 | . | . | TRBJ1-1
CASSSNKQTTGHYEQYF | TGCGCCAGCAGCTCCAACAAGCAAACCACAGGGCACTACGAGCAGTACTTC | TRBV5-1 | . | . | TRBJ2-7
CASSTSGGIPIETQYF | TGTGCCAGCAGCACTAGCGGGGGGATTCCGATTGAGACCCAGTACTTC | TRBV28 | TRBD2 | . | TRBJ2-5
CASSLDGTSGKGYNEQFF | TGTGCCAGCAGCTTAGACGGGACTAGCGGAAAAGGGTACAATGAGCAGTTCTTC | TRBV11-2 | TRBD2 | . | TRBJ2-1
CASSQDSGTVNQPQHF | TGTGCCAGCAGCCAAGACTCCGGGACTGTGAATCAGCCCCAGCATTTT | TRBV4-2 | . | . | TRBJ1-5
CASSFGQGAGNEQFF | TGTGCCAGCAGTTTTGGACAGGGGGCGGGTAATGAGCAGTTCTTC | TRBV6-5 | TRBD1 | . | TRBJ2-1
CASSLDPRLTNEKLFF | TGTGCCAGCAGCTTAGATCCAAGACTAACTAATGAAAAACTGTTTTTT | TRBV11-2 | . | . | TRBJ1-4
CAISESTSGSLPNEQFF | TGTGCCATCAGTGAGTCGACTAGCGGGAGTCTCCCCAATGAGCAGTTCTTC | TRBV10-3 | TRBD2 | . | TRBJ2-1